This T cell receptor (beta chain) is from a study of blood T cell repertoires in COVID-19 (dated by TCRdb to 2018 to 2020). Background on the whole study: Samples from collaborators originated in the United States, Italy and Spain and spanned both the acute and convalescent phases of COVID-19. The material from the prospective study consisted of cDNA or gDNA derived from T cells, B-cell-depleted T cells, or PBMCs. Deeply sampled blood TCRbeta repertoires from subjects exposed to, actively infected with, or recovered from COVID-19 were included in the dataset. The repertoires were released in a freely available public database intended as a resource for research on the immune response to SARS-CoV-2. The samples were drawn from two sources: the first 160 participants of the ongoing ImmuneRACE study, and 1,254 subjects contributed by 6 global collaborators. Nearly every sample came with metadata listing a de-identified subject ID, COVID-19 status, age in years and sex. Where available, HLA class I and class II types were obtained from metadata supplied by the sample provider rather than from assay-based typing. Findings and caveats that apply to the study as a whole: The quantity of clinical and demographic metadata differed by source and by participant and was supplied without curation.

Whole blood was collected in K2EDTA tubes by collaborating institutions according to the institutions' own protocols. For TCRbeta analysis, collaborators shipped samples as frozen whole blood, isolated PBMCs, or DNA extracted from either of those sample types. The immunoSEQ Assay, a bias-controlled multiplex PCR, was used to amplify TCRbeta CDR3 regions from genomic DNA. As for how the authors treated the data: Within the assay, amplification of reference gene primers was used to estimate how many nucleated cells each sample contained. To quantify the absolute abundance of each unique TCRbeta CDR3 rearrangement, sequence reads were collapsed and filtered. Productive Simpson clonality was computed per sample as the square root of Simpson's diversity index over productive rearrangements. As stored in TCRdb, this immuneACCESS dataset retains in-frame rearrangements with V and J assigned. A fraction of the clones does not appear; measured against another copy, unresolved V genes explain less than half of the discrepancy, and the remainder lacks a known reason. V and J calls and clone size follow that table, whereas D and trimming were derived from the DNA. This sample is represented by about 260,000 clones; around 87% of them were singletons. Of the sample, 2% to 3% is held by the ten largest clones.

This clone appeared a single time. Its antigen specificity is not known. The sample holds no much larger clone one base away, and base qualities are not on file. Other DNA sequences in the same sample also yield this CDR3. What was sequenced was peripheral blood. The receptor comes from a woman aged 50 to 65 with acute or convalescent COVID-19.

The DNA sequence is as follows: TGCAGTGCGACAAATAATTCACCCCTCCACTTT. Translated, it reads CSATNNSPLHF. Recombination linked TRBV20-1 to TRBJ1-6; the D segment cannot be called with confidence. Including cysteine and phenylalanine, the CDR3 has 11 amino acids. Of the read, only the CDR3 DNA is kept; its 33 bases are in frame from base 1. The CDR1 and CDR2 encoded by the germline V gene (reference sequence) are DFQATT and SNEGSKA. V gives up 6 bases and J gives up 5 bases, and the segment between their germline ends measures 5 bases.